The 25 T cell receptor beta chains below come from one sample, sequenced in a study of blood T cell repertoires in COVID-19. The data were produced by immunoSEQ multiplex PCR, yet TCRdb's version contains in-frame clones alone and is incomplete. The data hold around 300,000 clones, with about 87% observed a single time. Material for sequencing was PBMCs or T cells enriched from blood (not recorded which). These receptor sequences come from a woman between 50 and 59 years old who had recovered from COVID-19.

This clone was counted once. The genes are TRBV7-9 and TRBJ2-3; the match to TRBD2 covers 9 bases. The CDR3 has 16 amino acids. Trimming cost V 2 bases and J 6 bases; bases outside gene matches: 9. Germline V lookup: CDR1 SEHNR, CDR2 FQNEAQ (reference sequence). CDR3 DNA: TGTGCCAGCAGCTTACGGCCGGGACTAGCAAGCGATACGCAGTATTTT. It translates to CASSLRPGLASDTQYF. The full variable domain, rest sourced from reference TRBV7-9 and TRBJ2-3, is DTGVSQNPRHKITKRGQNVTFRCDPISEHNRLYWYRQTLGQGPEFLTYFQNEAQLEKSRLLSDRFSAERPKGSFSTLEIQRTEQGDSAMYLCASSLRPGLASDTQYFGPGTRLTVL.

In its sample, this clone was seen once. The chain couples TRBV18 to TRBJ1-4; TRBD1 matches 7 bases. Germline V gene sequence: CDR1 KGHSH, CDR2 LQKENI. V shed 6 bases and J 8 bases; nucleotides not matched to a gene: 9. The CDR3 totals 14 residues. CDR3 sequence (DNA): TGTGCCAGCTCGCCGGGGACAGCGAAAGAAAAACTGTTTTTT. It yields the protein CASSPGTAKEKLFF.

The rearrangement links TRBV7-2 to TRBJ2-1, with TRBD2 matching 15 bases. The CDR3 is 18 residues long. After removal of 5 bases from V and 9 bases from J, the junction contained 14 bases not matched to a gene. CDR1 and CDR2 (germline): SGHTA, FQGNSA. Here the CDR3 DNA reads TGTGCCAGCAGCCTCGGGACTAGCGGGAGGCGTCTTCGTGGTGAGCAGTTCTTC. Translated, it gives CASSLGTSGRRLRGEQFF.

The rearrangement links TRBV24-1 to TRBJ2-3, with 7 bases identical to TRBD1. This CDR3 has 15 amino acids. V was pared by 5 bases and J by 6 bases, with 10 bases of the junction left unmatched. Per the germline V gene, CDR1 is KGHDR and CDR2 is SFDVKD. CDR3 amino acids: CATSGTTGLYDTQYF. The CDR3 nucleotides read TGTGCCACCAGTGGAACGACAGGGCTTTACGATACGCAGTATTTT.

This clone was found once. The gene calls are TRBV7-2 and TRBJ1-6; possibly TRBD1 for D (6 bases). V was cut by 2 bases and J by 2 bases, with 7 bases left in between. Germline V gene lookup returns CDR1 SGHTA and CDR2 FQGNSA. The CDR3 sequence is 15 residues long. CDR3 DNA sequence: TGTGCCAGCAGCTTAAGGGGGACCTATAATTCACCCCTCCACTTT. It codes for CASSLRGTYNSPLHF.

The chain recombines TRBV6-6 with TRBJ2-7, with 10 bases identical to TRBD1. Trimming at V came to 6 bases and at J to 0 bases, leaving 5 bases not matched to a gene. The CDR3 extends over 15 amino acids. Per the germline V gene, CDR1 is MNHNY and CDR2 is SVGAGI (reference sequence). The CDR3 DNA follows: TGTGCCAGCAGAGAGGGACAGGGGCACTCCTACGAGCAGTACTTC. Residues: CASREGQGHSYEQYF.

V usage is TRBV6-4 and J usage is TRBJ1-2; 7 nucleotides agree with TRBD1. This CDR3 spans 13 amino acids. V trimming: 6 bases; J trimming: 5 bases; junction bases outside the gene matches: 6. Germline CDR1 is MRHNA and CDR2 is SNTAGT. The CDR3: CASSENRGYGYTF. The CDR3 coding sequence is TGTGCCAGCAGCGAAAACAGGGGATATGGCTACACCTTC.

The chain links TRBV27 to TRBJ1-2; 8 bases align to TRBD1. The J segment lost 2 bases and the V segment lost 6 bases, leaving 5 bases of the junction unmatched. Germline V gene sequence: CDR1 MNHEY, CDR2 SMNVEV (reference sequence). The CDR3 loop spans 14 amino acids. For the CDR3, the DNA is TGTGCCAGCAGCTACAGGGGGTTAAACTATGGCTACACCTTC. The encoded protein is CASSYRGLNYGYTF.

The V call is TRBV16, the J call TRBJ1-1; tentative D call: TRBD1 (5 bases). The CDR3 consists of 14 residues. Germline V gives CDR1 KGHSY, CDR2 FQNENV. Between the trimmed V and J ends, which lost 0 bases and 11 bases, there was a span of 16 bases. CDR3 in DNA: TGTGCCAGCAGCCAATCGAAGGGCAGCTCAGGGGCTTTCTTT. Translated: CASSQSKGSSGAFF.

This chain joins TRBV7-8 and TRBJ2-1, with D unclear. This CDR3 is 16 amino acids long. V dropped 5 bases and J dropped 0 bases, with 14 bases sitting between them. Germline values: CDR1 SGHVS, CDR2 FQNEAQ. The CDR3 DNA sequence: TGTGCCAGCAGCCGAAGAGTAACTTTCTCCTACAATGAGCAGTTCTTC. Translating gives CASSRRVTFSYNEQFF.

The J gene is TRBJ1-2, the V gene TRBV5-4; 7 bases map to TRBD1. Germline CDR1 SGHNT, CDR2 YYREEE (reference sequence). J lost 4 bases, V lost 4 bases, and 7 bases had no gene match. This CDR3 spans 14 amino acids. CDR3 amino acids: CASSLARDSYGYTF. The CDR3 DNA follows: TGTGCCAGCAGCCTTGCCCGGGACAGCTATGGCTACACCTTC.

Here the CDR3 reads CASSSLAAGNTIYF. The CDR3 DNA sequence: TGTGCCAGTAGTTCTCTGGCGGCAGGAAACACCATATATTTT. The chain combines TRBV19 with TRBJ1-3; D is ambiguous. The CDR3 is 14 residues long. Germline loops: CDR1 LNHDA, CDR2 SQIVND (reference sequence). V was pared by 5 bases and J by 4 bases, with 12 bases between.

The chain has TRBV7-9 and TRBJ2-2; tentatively, D is TRBD2 (6 bases). The length of the CDR3 is 14 residues. The germline V and J ends were trimmed by 0 bases and 5 bases, with 7 bases remaining between them. Germline loops: CDR1 SEHNR, CDR2 FQNEAQ (reference sequence). The CDR3 region has the DNA TGTGCCAGCAGCTTAGCGGGGAGGACCGGGGAGCTGTTTTTT. Protein sequence: CASSLAGRTGELFF.

This clone was counted between two and nine times. The genes are TRBV19 and TRBJ2-7, with 8 bases aligning to TRBD2. Losses at the gene ends were 5 bases for V and 4 bases for J; bases not matched to a gene: 13. The CDR3 loop spans 16 amino acids. Germline CDR1 LNHDA, CDR2 SQIVND (reference sequence). The CDR3 coding sequence is TGTGCCAGTAGTTTATCCGGGACGCGGGGGGATTACGAGCAGTACTTC. Translation gives CASSLSGTRGDYEQYF. Full variable domain (missing parts from reference TRBV19 and TRBJ2-7): DGGITQSPKYLFRKEGQNVTLSCEQNLNHDAMYWYRQDPGQGLRLIYYSQIVNDFQKGDIAEGYSVSREKKESFPLTVTSAQKNPTAFYLCASSLSGTRGDYEQYFGPGTRLTVT.

This clone appeared once. The sample holds other DNA sequences that translate to the same CDR3. This chain links TRBV30 with TRBJ1-2; TRBD1 aligns across 7 bases. The CDR3 is 12 residues long. With V trimmed by 4 bases and J by 2 bases, 1 base remained unmatched. CDR1 GTSNPN and CDR2 SVGIG come from the germline V gene (reference sequence). CDR3 in DNA: TGTGCCTGGACAGGGGGAAACTATGGCTACACCTTC. Translated: CAWTGGNYGYTF.

V usage is TRBV4-3 and J usage is TRBJ2-7, with a tentative D call TRBD2 (5 bases). The V and J ends lost 1 base and 4 bases respectively, with 14 bases between them. The CDR3 has 15 amino acids. From germline, CDR1 is LGHNA and CDR2 YSLEER. The CDR3, as DNA: TGCGCCAGCAGCCAAGCCCGGGGAGATCGGTACGAGCAGTACTTC. Translation: CASSQARGDRYEQYF.

V is TRBV11-3 and J is TRBJ2-2, with TRBD2 matching over 8 bases. V lost 8 bases to trimming and J lost 7 bases; unmatched junction nucleotides: 6. The V gene's germline CDR1 is SGHNT and CDR2 YENEEA. The CDR3 totals 13 residues. The CDR3 loop is CASSAGAVGELFF. The DNA of the CDR3 is TGTGCCAGCTCAGCGGGAGCTGTCGGGGAGCTGTTTTTT.

This clone was observed a few times. The chain is built from TRBV11-3 and TRBJ2-1, with a weak D call TRBD1 (6 bases). Trimming stripped 6 bases from V and 7 bases from J, with 13 bases between. Germline CDR1 is SGHNT and CDR2 is YENEEA. The CDR3 covers 13 residues. CDR3 bases: TGTGCCAGCAGTCGCCCAGGGGTGAATGAGCAGTTCTTC. As protein: CASSRPGVNEQFF.

The CDR3 is CASSGTGGNSGNTIYF. DNA of the CDR3: TGTGCCAGTAGTGGGACAGGGGGTAACTCTGGAAACACCATATATTTT. The chain recombines TRBV19 with TRBJ1-3; 11 nucleotides align to TRBD1. CDR1 LNHDA and CDR2 SQIVND come from the germline V gene (reference sequence). This CDR3 is built from 16 residues. The J segment lost 0 bases and the V segment lost 5 bases, leaving 3 bases of the junction unmatched.

This chain uses TRBV28 with TRBJ2-5, with TRBD2 as a possible D gene (5 bases). The V and J ends lost 5 bases and 4 bases respectively, with 17 bases between them. Per germline, CDR1 MDHEN and CDR2 SYDVKM. The CDR3 spans 15 residues. The CDR3 is CASSPPARRGETQYF. In DNA, the CDR3 is TGTGCCAGCAGTCCCCCGGCTAGACGGGGAGAGACCCAGTACTTC.

This chain connects TRBV19 to TRBJ1-6; D call uncertain. Germline V gene sequence: CDR1 LNHDA, CDR2 SQIVND (reference sequence). CDR3 size: 12 residues. V lost 3 bases and J 6 bases, leaving 3 bases between the germline ends. CDR3 DNA: TGTGCCAGTAGTATCAGTAATTCACCCCTCCACTTT. Translating it yields CASSISNSPLHF.

The table lists this clone with a count of one. The chain links TRBV4-3 to TRBJ1-2, with TRBD1 matching 8 bases. Losses at the gene ends were 0 bases for V and 8 bases for J; bases not matched to a gene: 11. The CDR3 contains 16 residues. CDR1 is LGHNA and CDR2 is YSLEER in the germline V gene. CDR3 loop: CASSQDQLVRGQGYTF. As DNA, the CDR3 is TGCGCCAGCAGCCAAGATCAATTAGTCAGGGGGCAAGGCTACACCTTC.

V gene TRBV28 combines with J gene TRBJ2-1; TRBD2 matches 9 bases. In germline, CDR1 is MDHEN, CDR2 SYDVKM. After removal of 9 bases from V and 8 bases from J, the junction contained 14 bases not matched to a gene. The CDR3 contains 15 residues. CDR3 DNA: TGTGCCAGTTGCCCCGGGACTAGCTCTTCCCATGAGCAGTTCTTC. It specifies CASCPGTSSSHEQFF.

The gene calls are TRBV7-6 and TRBJ1-1; a possible D gene is TRBD1 (6 bases). Germline V CDR1 and CDR2: SGHVS, FNYEAQ. The CDR3 extends over 15 amino acids. The ends were cut back, 7 bases at V and 9 bases at J, with 24 bases in the middle. As DNA, the CDR3 is TGTGCCAGCACCCCGGGGGGGGCACAGGGCGTGAAAGCTTTCTTT. It is translated as CASTPGGAQGVKAFF.

The table lists this clone with a count of one. This sequence joins TRBV6-5 and TRBJ1-1; D remains ambiguous. The germline V gene encodes CDR1 MNHEY and CDR2 SVGAGI. This CDR3 is 13 amino acids long. Deletions cut 5 bases from V and 3 bases from J, with 10 bases between. The CDR3 region is CASSQQADTEAFF. The CDR3 nucleotides read TGTGCCAGCAGTCAACAAGCGGACACTGAAGCTTTCTTT.